This T cell receptor beta chain was sequenced for a study of cytomegalovirus exposure and HLA in healthy donors. The study drew the donors from its approximately 120-subject validation cohort, separate from the roughly 700-subject first cohort. The germline CDR1 and CDR2 sequences are LGHNA and YSLEER. V lost 1 base and J 10 bases, leaving 14 bases between the germline ends. The CDR3 sequence is 14 residues long. This table comes from immunoSEQ multiplex PCR, and its TCRdb copy is limited to in-frame clones, with some not included. Here the sample spans about 180,000 clones, 86% being singletons. The chain joins TRBV4-3 to TRBJ2-1; perhaps TRBD2 as D (6 bases). Input material: PBMCs. The sequence was obtained from a man between 18 and 29 years old in good health and CMV-seropositive. This chain's CDR3 is CASSQGRGLAEQFF. In DNA form, the CDR3 reads TGCGCCAGCAGCCAAGGTCGGGGACTCGCGGAGCAGTTCTTC.